The clone carrying this T cell receptor beta chain was detected ten times or more. Its matching antigen is unknown. The germline CDR1 and CDR2 sequences are MDHEN and SYDVKM. J gave up 3 bases and V 5 bases, and 7 bases lay outside the gene matches. The CDR3 is made up of 15 amino acids. The sample comes from a study of T-cell reconstitution after alpha-beta-depleted transplantation in children. Study-wide findings and caveats: Expanded graft clones numbering several hundred reportedly gave rise to alpha-beta T cells about two months after transplant.

Unique molecular identifiers were incorporated into the prepared TCRbeta library. TCRdb re-called the PCR reads through MiXCR, storing one row per CDR3 protein. The sample includes about 260,000 distinct CDR3 sequences, roughly 8.2% of them seen just once. The sequencing here drew on PBMCs, mostly from graft donor cells, taken 180 days after TCRalphabeta/CD19-depleted stem cell transplant. The clonotype comes from a male patient between 5 and 17 years old who had a stem cell transplant for acute lymphoblastic leukemia, so the T cells may come from the graft donor. This chain connects TRBV28 to TRBJ2-1, with 7 bases fitting TRBD2. This chain's CDR3 is CASSLAAVDYNEQFF. Here the CDR3 DNA reads TGTGCCAGCAGTCTAGCGGCCGTGGACTACAATGAGCAGTTCTTC.